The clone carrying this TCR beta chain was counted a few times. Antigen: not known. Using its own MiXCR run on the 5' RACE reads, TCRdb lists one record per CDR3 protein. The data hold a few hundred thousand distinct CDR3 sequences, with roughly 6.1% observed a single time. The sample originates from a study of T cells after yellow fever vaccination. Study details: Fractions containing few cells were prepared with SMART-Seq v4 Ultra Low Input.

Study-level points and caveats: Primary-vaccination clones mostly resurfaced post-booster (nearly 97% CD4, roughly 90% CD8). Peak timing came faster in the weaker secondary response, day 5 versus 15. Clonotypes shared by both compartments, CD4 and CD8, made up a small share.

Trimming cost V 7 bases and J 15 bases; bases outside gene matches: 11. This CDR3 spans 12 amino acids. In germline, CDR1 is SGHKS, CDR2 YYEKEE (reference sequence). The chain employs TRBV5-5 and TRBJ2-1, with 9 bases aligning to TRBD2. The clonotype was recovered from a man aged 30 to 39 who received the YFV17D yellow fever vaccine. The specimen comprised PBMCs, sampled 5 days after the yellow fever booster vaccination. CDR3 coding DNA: TGTGCCAGCCGTTTGACTAGCGGAAGTGGGTTCTTC. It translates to CASRLTSGSGFF. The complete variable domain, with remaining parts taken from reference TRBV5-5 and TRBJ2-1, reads DAGVTQSPTHLIKTRGQQVTLRCSPISGHKSVSWYQQVLGQGPQFIFQYYEKEERGRGNFPDRFSARQFPNYSSELNVNALLLGDSALYLCASRLTSGSGFFGPGTRLTVL.